These 3 T cell receptor beta chains were sequenced from one sample in a study of CD8+ T cells in alopecia areata. RNA extraction and reverse transcription yielded cDNA as sequencing template. Here immunoSEQ multiplex PCR was the method, and the copy in TCRdb shows in-frame clones only, minus some. The sample carries approximately 82,000 clones, roughly half recorded once. What was sequenced was NKG2D-high CD8+ T cells sorted from blood. The receptors were gathered from a human donor with alopecia areata.

The rearrangement joins TRBV6-6 to TRBJ2-7; D is uncertain. CDR1 and CDR2 (germline): MNHNY, SVGAGI (reference sequence). The CDR3 extends over 12 amino acids. V was trimmed by 6 bases and J by 4 bases, leaving 10 bases between them. CDR3 in DNA: TGTGCCAGCAGCCCCGCCGGGTACGAGCAGTACTTC. It encodes CASSPAGYEQYF.

The chain couples TRBV29-1 to TRBJ2-5; D gene unclear. The last part of the DNA fits TRBJ2-7 better; the J call may be wrong. The CDR3 consists of 13 residues. Germline V gene lookup returns CDR1 SQVTM and CDR2 ANQGSEA. The CDR3 loop is CSVDGGEAYEQYF. The CDR3 DNA reads as TGCAGCGTGGATGGTGGGGAAGCCTACGAGCAGTACTTC.

The chain recombines TRBV6-5 with TRBJ1-6; D gene uncertain. The CDR3 is made up of 15 amino acids. V dropped 0 bases and J dropped 14 bases, with 17 bases sitting between them. Germline CDR1 reads MNHEY; CDR2 reads SVGAGI. The CDR3 sequence is CASSYSKKGVPALHF. The DNA of the CDR3 is TGTGCCAGCAGTTACTCGAAGAAAGGAGTACCGGCCCTCCACTTT.